The next 30 T cell receptor beta chains were all read from a single sample in a study of blood T cell repertoires in COVID-19. Method: immunoSEQ multiplex PCR; TCRdb's copy keeps in-frame clones and lacks some. The sample carries about 140,000 clones, approximately 81% recorded once. Sequencing was carried out using PBMCs or T cells enriched from blood (not recorded which). The receptor source for this set is a man in his forties with acute COVID-19.

This clone turned up a few times. This chain joins TRBV10-2 and TRBJ1-5; TRBD1 matches at 8 bases. The CDR3 has 18 residues. Germline V lookup: CDR1 WSHSY, CDR2 SAAADI. The V segment lost 0 bases and the J segment 0 bases; nucleotides outside the gene matches: 7. CDR3 sequence: CASSESGGTGDSNQPQHF. CDR3 sequence (DNA): TGCGCCAGCAGTGAGTCGGGGGGGACAGGAGATAGCAATCAGCCCCAGCATTTT.

CDR3 sequence: CASSWDRARDTQYF. The CDR3 DNA sequence: TGTGCCAGCAGTTGGGACAGGGCAAGAGATACGCAGTATTTT. The gene calls are TRBV6-5 and TRBJ2-3; 9 bases are shared with TRBD1. CDR1 MNHEY and CDR2 SVGAGI come from the germline V gene. The CDR3 runs to 14 residues. V lost 4 bases to trimming and J lost 5 bases; unmatched junction nucleotides: 4.

The J gene is TRBJ2-1, the V gene TRBV7-9; 10 nucleotides align to TRBD2. Germline CDR1 and CDR2: SEHNR and FQNEAQ (reference sequence). Losses at the gene ends were 8 bases for V and 4 bases for J; bases not matched to a gene: 11. The CDR3 runs 16 residues. Written as DNA, the CDR3 is TGTGCCAGCCAGGAATCCGGGACTAGCGCTTACAATGAGCAGTTCTTC. This translates into CASQESGTSAYNEQFF.

This clone has only one observation. This CDR3 reads CASSLRGQAGSDYEQYF. The DNA of the CDR3 is TGTGCCAGCAGCTTAAGAGGGCAGGCGGGATCCGACTACGAGCAGTACTTC. J is TRBJ2-7 and V is TRBV7-2; a possible D gene is TRBD2 (6 bases). Germline loops: CDR1 SGHTA, CDR2 FQGNSA. With 2 bases removed from V and 3 bases from J, the gap between germline ends came to 20 bases. This CDR3 region has 17 residues.

The chain couples TRBV4-1 to TRBJ2-2, with TRBD2 matching 7 bases. V was clipped by 0 bases and J by 1 base; unmatched bases: 5. This CDR3 spans 17 amino acids. In germline, CDR1 is MGHRA, CDR2 YSYEKL. CDR3 nucleotide sequence: TGCGCCAGCAGCCAAGAGGTGCCTAGCGGGAACACCGGGGAGCTGTTTTTT. Its protein is CASSQEVPSGNTGELFF.

The chain links TRBV9 to TRBJ1-2; the match to TRBD1 covers 7 bases. Germline CDR1 reads SGDLS; CDR2 reads YYNGEE. This CDR3 contains 15 residues. V shed 3 bases and J 8 bases; nucleotides not matched to a gene: 13. As DNA, the CDR3 is TGTGCCAGCAGCGAACAGGGGATGAATGGCATGGGCTACACCTTC. Its protein is CASSEQGMNGMGYTF.

The chain links TRBV7-8 to TRBJ2-7; D not resolved. V was trimmed by 0 bases and J by 0 bases, leaving 12 bases between them. The CDR3 has 16 residues. Germline V gene data show CDR1 as SGHVS and CDR2 as FQNEAQ. CDR3: CASSLAAVLSSYEQYF. The CDR3 DNA is TGTGCCAGCAGCTTAGCGGCGGTGCTGAGCTCCTACGAGCAGTACTTC.

V and J are TRBV5-1 and TRBJ1-4; D might be TRBD1 (5 bases). Germline values: CDR1 SGHRS, CDR2 YFSETQ. V lost 0 bases and J lost 2, with 11 bases in between. The CDR3 has 16 residues. The CDR3 is CASSLAGGETNEKLFF. In DNA, the CDR3 is TGCGCCAGCAGCTTGGCCGGGGGGGAGACTAATGAAAAACTGTTTTTT.

The V call is TRBV27, the J call TRBJ2-7; 9 bases map to TRBD1. V shed 5 bases and J 3 bases; nucleotides not matched to a gene: 5. The CDR3 length is 14 residues. CDR1 and CDR2 from the germline V gene are MNHEY and SMNVEV (reference sequence). This chain's CDR3 is CASSGTGSFYEQYF. DNA for the CDR3: TGTGCCAGCAGTGGGACAGGGTCATTCTACGAGCAGTACTTC.

The genes are TRBV18 and TRBJ1-1; 7 nucleotides agree with TRBD1. The CDR3 runs 15 residues. J gave up 0 bases and V 3 bases, and 4 bases lay outside the gene matches. Germline-derived CDR1 and CDR2 are KGHSH and LQKENI. The CDR3 nucleotides read TGTGCCAGCTCACCGACAGGGAACATGAACACTGAAGCTTTCTTT. Translation gives CASSPTGNMNTEAFF. The variable domain in full, with the rest retrieved from reference TRBV18 and TRBJ1-1, is NAGVMQNPRHLVRRRGQEARLRCSPMKGHSHVYWYRQLPEEGLKFMVYLQKENIIDESGMPKERFSAEFPKEGPSILRIQQVVRGDSAAYFCASSPTGNMNTEAFFGQGTRLTVV.

The chain joins TRBV4-1 to TRBJ1-1; D is unclear. The V end lost 0 bases, the J end lost 0 bases, and 11 bases lay between the germline ends. The germline gives CDR1 MGHRA, CDR2 YSYEKL. This CDR3 spans 16 amino acids. This CDR3 reads CASSQDEARMNTEAFF. For the CDR3, the DNA is TGCGCCAGCAGCCAAGATGAGGCCCGCATGAACACTGAAGCTTTCTTT.

This clone was observed a single time. The genes are TRBV20-1 and TRBJ2-7, with TRBD1 as a possible D gene (5 bases). Germline values: CDR1 DFQATT, CDR2 SNEGSKA (reference sequence). V was cut by 4 bases and J by 5 bases, with 9 bases left in between. CDR3 length: 11 amino acids. In nucleotides, the CDR3 is TGCAGTGCTACATTACAGGACGAGCAGTACTTC. This codes for CSATLQDEQYF.

This clone has only one observation. The chain uses TRBV7-9 and TRBJ2-5, with D maybe TRBD2 (5 bases). The CDR3 has 13 amino acids. V lost 5 bases to trimming and J lost 4 bases, with 11 bases between them. The germline CDR1 and CDR2 sequences are SEHNR and FQNEAQ (reference sequence). CDR3 nucleotide sequence: TGTGCCAGCAGCCGAGGGTTGGGAGAGACCCAGTACTTC. Translated: CASSRGLGETQYF.

The V and J genes are TRBV10-1 and TRBJ1-1; D unclear. The germline gives CDR1 WNHNN, CDR2 SYGVQD (reference sequence). Trimming removed 0 bases at V and 3 bases at J, with 5 bases between. The CDR3 contains 13 residues. The CDR3 loop reads CASSESRDTEAFF. The DNA of the CDR3 is TGCGCCAGCAGTGAGTCCCGGGACACTGAAGCTTTCTTT.

This clone was observed once. The chain recombines TRBV5-1 with TRBJ2-1, with 7 bases that match TRBD2. CDR1 is SGHRS and CDR2 is YFSETQ in the germline V gene. The CDR3 consists of 14 residues. V was clipped by 2 bases and J by 3 bases; unmatched bases: 2. The CDR3 region has the DNA TGCGCCAGCAGCTTTAGCGGGTTCTACAATGAGCAGTTCTTC. It translates to CASSFSGFYNEQFF.

This clone was picked up a small number of times. V gene TRBV30 combines with J gene TRBJ2-7, with 10 bases fitting TRBD1. The CDR3 contains 14 residues. The germline V gene has CDR1 GTSNPN and CDR2 SVGIG (reference sequence). Trimming at V came to 5 bases and at J to 4 bases, leaving 8 bases not matched to a gene. The CDR3 is CAWDRAGQGYEQYF. In DNA, the CDR3 is TGTGCCTGGGACCGCGCGGGACAGGGGTACGAGCAGTACTTC.

For the CDR3, the DNA is TGCAGTGCTAGTTGGACTGGCTACGAGCAGTACTTC. Its protein product is CSASWTGYEQYF. V usage is TRBV20-1 and J usage is TRBJ2-7; D is perhaps TRBD2 (5 bases). This CDR3 has 12 amino acids. The germline CDR1 and CDR2 sequences are DFQATT and SNEGSKA (reference sequence). The V end lost 3 bases, the J end lost 3 bases, and 9 bases lay between the germline ends.

The J gene is TRBJ2-5, the V gene TRBV6-5, with 7 bases identical to TRBD2. This CDR3 region has 16 residues. Germline-derived CDR1 and CDR2 are MNHEY and SVGAGI. After removal of 0 bases from V and 1 base from J, the junction contained 5 bases not matched to a gene. This chain's CDR3 is CASSYSWGGRQETQYF. Here the CDR3 DNA reads TGTGCCAGCAGTTACTCGTGGGGAGGGCGCCAAGAGACCCAGTACTTC.

The J gene is TRBJ1-2, the V gene TRBV28; TRBD1 matches 10 bases. Germline lookup yields CDR1 MDHEN and CDR2 SYDVKM. Unmatched junction bases numbered 2, after V lost 2 bases and J lost 8 bases. The CDR3 length is 13 residues. CDR3 nucleotide sequence: TGTGCCAGCAGTTTAGGACAGGGGGTAGGCTACACCTTC. It specifies CASSLGQGVGYTF.

In its sample, this clone was seen once. DNA for the CDR3: TGTGCCAGCGTCAACCTACAGGGGTCCTACGAGCAGTACTTC. This encodes CASVNLQGSYEQYF. The V and J genes are TRBV5-5 and TRBJ2-7, with TRBD1 matching 7 bases. V shed 7 bases and J 1 base; nucleotides not matched to a gene: 8. The CDR3 length is 14 residues. Germline V gene data show CDR1 as SGHKS and CDR2 as YYEKEE (reference sequence).

This rearrangement joins TRBV7-9 to TRBJ2-3; 10 nucleotides line up with TRBD2. The ends lost 2 bases at V and 4 bases at J; junction bases unmatched: 3. CDR3 size: 15 residues. Germline values: CDR1 SEHNR, CDR2 FQNEAQ (reference sequence). As DNA, the CDR3 is TGTGCCAGCAGCTTAACGAGCGGGAGGGCAGATACGCAGTATTTT. Protein product: CASSLTSGRADTQYF.

The chain employs TRBV2 and TRBJ2-1; 9 bases agree with TRBD1. J lost 4 bases, V lost 5 bases, and 6 bases had no gene match. This CDR3 spans 15 amino acids. Germline V gene lookup returns CDR1 SNHLY and CDR2 FYNNEI. CDR3 in amino acids: CASSSSGTGYNEQFF. The DNA for the CDR3 is TGTGCCAGCAGTTCCTCCGGGACAGGGTACAATGAGCAGTTCTTC.

This clone was detected once. CDR3 DNA: TGTGCCTGGACCCCTAGGACAGTTAGGCCCACTGAAGCTTTCTTT. Translated, it gives CAWTPRTVRPTEAFF. This chain joins TRBV30 and TRBJ1-1; tentatively, D is TRBD1 (6 bases). There are 15 residues in the CDR3. Trimming pared 4 bases from V and 4 bases from J, leaving 19 bases between. Germline V CDR1 and CDR2: GTSNPN, SVGIG (reference sequence).

The rearrangement links TRBV28 to TRBJ2-3; 7 nucleotides line up with TRBD1. Germline V gene lookup returns CDR1 MDHEN and CDR2 SYDVKM. V lost 6 bases to trimming and J lost 0 bases; unmatched junction nucleotides: 6. The length of the CDR3 is 15 residues. CDR3 sequence reads: CASRLQGDSTDTQYF. The CDR3 bases are TGTGCCAGCAGGCTTCAGGGGGATAGCACAGATACGCAGTATTTT.

J is TRBJ1-6 and V is TRBV20-1; the D gene is possibly TRBD1 (5 bases). The CDR3 contains 13 residues. Germline V gene lookup returns CDR1 DFQATT and CDR2 SNEGSKA (reference sequence). The V gene lost 3 bases and the J gene lost 7 bases, with 10 bases spanning the gap. CDR3 in amino acids: CSASRRGNSPLHF. The CDR3 DNA reads as TGCAGTGCTAGTAGGAGGGGCAATTCACCCCTCCACTTT.

This rearrangement joins TRBV7-8 to TRBJ2-2, with D perhaps matching TRBD2 (7 bases). The germline CDR1 and CDR2 sequences are SGHVS and FQNEAQ. This CDR3 comprises 15 residues. The germline V and J ends were trimmed by 8 bases and 4 bases, with 17 bases remaining between them. The CDR3 loop reads CASALGGRGTGELFF. As DNA, the CDR3 is TGTGCCAGCGCCTTGGGGGGGCGAGGCACCGGGGAGCTGTTTTTT.

The chain is built from TRBV25-1 and TRBJ2-7; 7 positions agree with TRBD1. The CDR3 extends over 13 amino acids. Germline V gene sequence: CDR1 MGHDK, CDR2 SYGVNS. After removal of 7 bases from V and 2 bases from J, the junction contained 5 bases not matched to a gene. CDR3 region: CASTLTGTYEQYF. In DNA form, the CDR3 reads TGTGCCAGCACTCTGACAGGGACCTACGAGCAGTACTTC.

The chain recombines TRBV30 with TRBJ2-5, with unresolved D. The CDR3 is 14 amino acids. Trimming cost V 0 bases and J 4 bases, with 12 bases left between them. The germline CDR1 and CDR2 sequences are GTSNPN and SVGIG (reference sequence). In nucleotides, the CDR3 is TGTGCCTGGAGTGTCGGCGGAATGGGAGAGACCCAGTACTTC. This gives the protein CAWSVGGMGETQYF.

The rearrangement uses TRBV10-3 and TRBJ1-5; D is ambiguous. This CDR3 spans 15 amino acids. V dropped 5 bases and J dropped 0 bases, with 11 bases sitting between them. Germline V gene sequence: CDR1 ENHRY, CDR2 SYGVKD. This CDR3 reads CAISLGESSNQPQHF. CDR3 coding DNA: TGTGCCATCAGTCTAGGAGAAAGTAGCAATCAGCCCCAGCATTTT.

The V gene is TRBV5-4, the J gene TRBJ2-7; 7 bases align to TRBD1. V lost 0 bases, J lost 2 bases, and 5 bases stayed unmatched. The CDR3 length is 15 residues. In germline, CDR1 is SGHNT, CDR2 YYREEE (reference sequence). The CDR3, as DNA: TGTGCCAGCAGCTTGGCCCCGACAGGGACCTACGAGCAGTACTTC. Translated: CASSLAPTGTYEQYF.